The clone carrying this T cell receptor (beta chain) showed up just a few times. Its antigen is unidentified. Authors of the study amplified TCR beta CDR3 regions from RNA transcripts. A set of HTBI primers served as the primers for a first-round RT-PCR of the TCR CDR3. TCRdb used MiXCR to reprocess the multiplex PCR reads, holding one entry per CDR3 protein. The table lists some 580,000 distinct CDR3 sequences, around 15% of them singletons. The entry originates in a study of T cells in Graves' hyperthyroidism and ophthalmopathy. Findings of the study overall: Ophthalmopathy was separated from stable hyperthyroidism by a 13 V-J model. Onset of ophthalmopathy came a median around 6.2 months after the model predicted it.

Germline loops: CDR1 GTSNPN, CDR2 SVGIG (reference sequence). J lost 4 bases, V lost 2 bases, and 18 bases had no gene match. The CDR3 sequence is 18 residues long. Active moderate-to-severe ophthalmopathy, Clinical Activity Score at least 3, NOSPECS at least 4, under 3 months' duration. Sequenced material: blood. This TCR derives from a woman aged 40 to 50 with Graves' ophthalmopathy. This chain joins TRBV30 and TRBJ2-7, with 9 bases fitting TRBD2. The DNA of the CDR3 is TGTGCCTGGAGTAGTGGTGAACTTTTTAGCGGGAGTAGGTACGAGCAGTACTTC. Its translation: CAWSSGELFSGSRYEQYF. Based on the CDR3 plus reference TRBV30 and TRBJ2-7, the full variable domain is SQTIHQWPATLVQPVGSPLSLECTVEGTSNPNLYWYRQAAGRGLQLLFYSVGIGQISSEVPQNLSASRPQDRQFILSSKKLLLSDSGFYLCAWSSGELFSGSRYEQYFGPGTRLTVT.